A selection of T cell receptor beta chains follows, all from one sample in a study of cytomegalovirus exposure and HLA in healthy donors. Only in-frame clones appear in the TCRdb table, and some are missing; sequencing was by immunoSEQ multiplex PCR. Of roughly 140,000 clones listed, 50% to 75% are singletons. Sequencing was carried out using PBMCs. The receptor source for this set is a woman aged 60-75 years in good health and CMV-seropositive. The CDR3 runs from the conserved cysteine through the conserved F or W. A D gene is named only where the DNA matches it firmly. Part of the rows lack a size; the others show once, few, many or a class for expanded clones.

V gene	clone size	CDR3 length	J gene	D gene	CDR3 protein	CDR3 DNA
TRBV2	-	13	TRBJ2-1	-	CASSDSPGNEQFF	TGTGCCAGCAGTGACAGCCCGGGTAATGAGCAGTTCTTC
TRBV9	-	15	TRBJ2-7	-	CASSVGAEQTYEQYF	TGTGCCAGCAGCGTAGGGGCAGAACAGACCTACGAGCAGTACTTC
TRBV9	-	13	TRBJ2-2	TRBD2	CASSATSAGELFF	TGTGCCAGCAGCGCAACTAGCGCCGGGGAGCTGTTTTTT
TRBV18	-	15	TRBJ2-3	TRBD2	CASSPPGLVTDTQYF	TGTGCCAGCTCACCACCGGGACTAGTCACAGATACGCAGTATTTT
TRBV9	-	17	TRBJ1-4	TRBD1	CASSATTPDRANEKLFF	TGTGCCAGCAGCGCTACAACCCCTGACAGGGCAAATGAAAAACTGTTTTTT
TRBV19	-	15	TRBJ2-7	TRBD1	CASSIVTGGGYEQYF	TGTGCCAGTAGTATAGTGACAGGGGGAGGCTACGAGCAGTACTTC
TRBV30	few	15	TRBJ2-7	TRBD2	CAWSVLAGAGYEQYF	TGTGCCTGGAGTGTACTAGCGGGAGCCGGCTACGAGCAGTACTTC
TRBV7-9	-	16	TRBJ2-2	TRBD1	CASSKQGRGNTGELFF	TGTGCCAGCAGCAAACAGGGGAGAGGGAACACCGGGGAGCTGTTTTTT
TRBV27	few	17	TRBJ2-1	TRBD2	CASSLFPISGSYNEQFF	TGTGCCAGCAGTTTATTCCCAATTAGCGGGAGCTACAATGAGCAGTTCTTC
TRBV28	-	14	TRBJ1-2	-	CATPTPGENYGYTF	TGTGCCACTCCGACGCCCGGGGAAAACTATGGCTACACCTTC
TRBV5-1	-	14	TRBJ2-3	TRBD1	CASSLTGVGNTQYF	TGCGCCAGCAGCTTGACAGGGGTTGGGAATACGCAGTATTTT
TRBV29-1	-	14	TRBJ2-7	TRBD1	CSAWDRDKSYEQYF	TGCAGCGCTTGGGACAGGGATAAGTCCTACGAGCAGTACTTC
TRBV11-2	-	17	TRBJ1-4	-	CASSLQTSGRFNEKLFF	TGTGCCAGCAGCTTACAGACTTCCGGGAGGTTTAATGAAAAACTGTTTTTT
TRBV13	few	15	TRBJ2-1	TRBD2	CASSLGLAGDNEQFF	TGTGCCAGCAGCCTGGGACTAGCGGGAGACAATGAGCAGTTCTTC
TRBV6-5	-	15	TRBJ2-7	TRBD1	CASSSVTGWGYEQYF	TGTGCCAGCAGTTCCGTGACAGGGTGGGGCTACGAGCAGTACTTC
TRBV7-9	-	16	TRBJ1-2	TRBD1	CASSHSSGTGYDGYTF	TGTGCCAGCAGCCACTCATCCGGGACAGGGTATGACGGCTACACCTTC